This entry lists 29 T cell receptor beta chains sequenced from one sample in a study of neurological immune-mediated disorders. A single record per CDR3 protein comes from TCRdb applying MiXCR to the 5' RACE reads. The sample carries tens of thousands of distinct CDR3 sequences, roughly an eighth recorded once. Input material: PBMCs. The receptors were gathered from a woman aged 50 to 65 in good health.

This clonotype was seen at least ten times. The chain links TRBV18 to TRBJ2-1, with 12 bases fitting TRBD2. Unmatched junction bases numbered 5, after V lost 4 bases and J lost 10 bases. The V gene's germline CDR1 is KGHSH and CDR2 LQKENI. The CDR3 extends over 14 amino acids. The CDR3, as DNA: TGTGCCAGCTCACAATCCGGGACTAGCGGGGAGCAGTTCTTC. Translated: CASSQSGTSGEQFF.

This clonotype was observed many times. This chain's CDR3 is CASSFQSGTYNEQFF. CDR3 bases: TGTGCCAGCAGTTTTCAAAGCGGGACCTACAATGAGCAGTTCTTC. This chain joins TRBV6-5 and TRBJ2-1, with 7 nucleotides matching TRBD2. J gave up 2 bases and V 4 bases, and 5 bases lay outside the gene matches. This CDR3 is built from 15 residues. CDR1 and CDR2 from the germline V gene are MNHEY and SVGAGI.

This clonotype was observed many times. The rearrangement joins TRBV20-1 to TRBJ1-4; possible D gene TRBD1, 6 bases. The CDR3 loop spans 14 amino acids. Germline values: CDR1 DFQATT, CDR2 SNEGSKA (reference sequence). The ends were cut back, 0 bases at V and 8 bases at J, with 13 bases in the middle. This chain's CDR3 is CSARDNRAGEKLFF. CDR3 sequence (DNA): TGCAGTGCTAGAGATAACAGGGCAGGAGAAAAACTGTTTTTT.

This clonotype came up many times. The genes are TRBV20-1 and TRBJ2-1; D might be TRBD2 (5 bases). CDR3 length equals 14 residues. V was shortened by 4 bases and J by 10 bases, with 20 bases between the two germline ends. From germline, CDR1 is DFQATT and CDR2 SNEGSKA (reference sequence). The CDR3 DNA is TGCAGTGCTAAGGACCAACCCCTACTAGGGGAGCAGTTCTTC. It is translated as CSAKDQPLLGEQFF.

The chain combines TRBV10-3 with TRBJ2-1; D is possibly TRBD1 or TRBD2 (5 bases each). The CDR3 extends over 13 amino acids. Germline CDR1 is ENHRY and CDR2 is SYGVKD. The V end lost 10 bases, the J end lost 8 bases, and 18 bases lay between the germline ends. CDR3 coding DNA: TGTGCCACCCGGGACCCCCGCGTCGATGAGCAGTTCTTC. This translates into CATRDPRVDEQFF.

This clonotype was picked up many times. Because it lacks the conserved phenylalanine or tryptophan at the end, this CDR3 is likely a read error. The rearrangement uses TRBV29-1 and TRBJ2-5; 7 positions agree with TRBD1. CDR3 length: 14 residues. CDR1 SQVTM and CDR2 ANQGSEA come from the germline V gene. The V gene end was trimmed by 7 bases and the J gene end by 4 bases; junction bases not matched to a gene: 12. This chain's CDR3 is CSATTGPGGETQYL. In DNA, the CDR3 is TGCAGCGCCACGACAGGGCCAGGAGGAGAGACCCAGTACCTC.

This clonotype was observed at least ten times. J is TRBJ2-1 and V is TRBV5-1, with 11 bases fitting TRBD2. The CDR3 is 16 amino acids. Trimming cost V 4 bases and J 0 bases; bases outside gene matches: 3. CDR1 and CDR2 (germline): SGHRS, YFSETQ. CDR3 nucleotides: TGCGCCAGCAGCGGGGGACTAGCGGCCTCCTACAATGAGCAGTTCTTC. As protein: CASSGGLAASYNEQFF.

About this clonotype itself: A much larger clone differs from this one at a single base, so this may be a read error. The chain couples TRBV3-1 to TRBJ2-7; D gene unclear. Germline CDR1 and CDR2: LGHDT and YNNKEL (reference sequence). The CDR3 loop spans 12 amino acids. The V gene lost 9 bases and the J gene lost 3 bases, with 12 bases spanning the gap. The CDR3 DNA reads TGTGCCAGTTCTGAGACTGTCTACGAGCAGTACTTC. Translating gives CASSETVYEQYF.

This clonotype was observed many times. This chain joins TRBV24-1 and TRBJ2-1, with TRBD1 identical over 8 bases. The CDR3 has 16 residues. Per germline, CDR1 KGHDR and CDR2 SFDVKD. The trim removed 0 bases at V and 5 bases at J, leaving 5 bases unmatched. The CDR3 loop reads CATSDLRQGLDNEQFF. DNA for the CDR3: TGTGCCACCAGTGATTTGAGACAGGGGCTGGACAATGAGCAGTTCTTC.

This clonotype was observed many times. The chain uses TRBV10-3 and TRBJ2-4; D unresolved. Germline V CDR1 and CDR2: ENHRY, SYGVKD. Trimming stripped 3 bases from V and 8 bases from J, with 8 bases between. CDR3 length: 12 amino acids. This CDR3 reads CAISDGADIQYF. The CDR3 DNA reads as TGTGCCATCAGTGATGGTGCAGACATTCAGTACTTC.

This clonotype was recorded at least ten times. The genes are TRBV7-9 and TRBJ1-6; D is uncertain. This CDR3 has 18 amino acids. V was trimmed by 10 bases and J by 8 bases, leaving 30 bases between them. Germline values: CDR1 SEHNR, CDR2 FQNEAQ (reference sequence). The CDR3 sequence: CATDPGHDSSVRHSPLHF. CDR3 nucleotides: TGTGCCACCGATCCCGGGCACGATTCCAGCGTACGCCATTCACCCCTCCACTTT.

This clonotype occurred many times. This rearrangement joins TRBV11-3 to TRBJ1-2; unclear D gene. This CDR3 contains 13 residues. The V gene lost 3 bases and the J gene lost 0 bases, with 5 bases spanning the gap. Germline CDR1 is SGHNT and CDR2 is YENEEA. CDR3 in amino acids: CASSLSSNYGYTF. The CDR3 DNA reads TGTGCCAGCAGCTTGAGTTCTAACTATGGCTACACCTTC.

By share, this clonotype counts as medium-sized. The chain uses TRBV5-1 and TRBJ2-1; D perhaps matches TRBD2 (6 bases). V shed 0 bases and J shed 2 bases, with 15 bases lying between them. The CDR3 consists of 17 residues. Germline V gene lookup returns CDR1 SGHRS and CDR2 YFSETQ. CDR3 in DNA: TGCGCCAGCAGCTTGGCTCGTATTCGGGAGCCCTACAATGAGCAGTTCTTC. Protein: CASSLARIREPYNEQFF.

The sample holds many counts of this clonotype. The rearrangement joins TRBV5-1 to TRBJ1-1; D gene ambiguous. The CDR3 runs to 14 residues. Trimming took off 5 bases at V and 2 bases at J, with 13 bases between the two ends. CDR1 SGHRS and CDR2 YFSETQ come from the germline V gene. The CDR3 loop reads CASRLTGDNTEAFF. For the CDR3, the DNA is TGCGCCAGCAGACTGACGGGTGATAACACTGAAGCTTTCTTT.

This clonotype came up many times. The CDR3 reads CASSDAGTSGQETQYF. The CDR3 DNA sequence: TGCGCCAGCAGCGATGCCGGGACTAGCGGACAAGAGACCCAGTACTTC. The gene calls are TRBV5-1 and TRBJ2-5, with TRBD2 matching 11 bases. Germline assignment: CDR1 SGHRS and CDR2 YFSETQ. V trimming: 4 bases; J trimming: 2 bases; junction bases outside the gene matches: 7. This CDR3 spans 16 amino acids.

This clonotype was seen many times. V usage is TRBV24-1 and J usage is TRBJ1-2; D perhaps matches TRBD1 (6 bases). Germline CDR1 KGHDR, CDR2 SFDVKD. The CDR3 runs 13 residues. Trimming took 2 bases from V and 8 from J, leaving 11 bases between them. As DNA, the CDR3 is TGTGCCACCAGTGATTCGGGGGGCGAAGGCTACACCTTC. This codes for CATSDSGGEGYTF.

In regard to this clonotype: This could be a read error, since a much larger clone is one nucleotide away. The chain joins TRBV5-1 to TRBJ2-3; 7 bases are shared with TRBD1. The CDR3 is 14 amino acids. Germline V gene sequence: CDR1 SGHRS, CDR2 YFSETQ. The chain's CDR3 is CATQKGGWKDTQYF. The CDR3 DNA reads as TGCGCTACGCAGAAAGGGGGCTGGAAAGATACGCAGTATTTT.

Worth noting for this clonotype: An end of the junction does not agree with germline; a read error may underlie this. This chain joins TRBV7-9 and TRBJ2-3; no definite D call. The CDR3 covers 14 residues. From germline, CDR1 is SEHNR and CDR2 FQNEAQ (reference sequence). The CDR3 sequence: CSSSFPGSTDTQYF. The CDR3 DNA is TGTTCCAGCAGCTTCCCCGGGAGCACAGATACGCAGTATTTT.

This clonotype was seen ten or more times. The chain is built from TRBV5-1 and TRBJ1-1; D is unresolved. The CDR3 loop spans 15 amino acids. The germline V gene encodes CDR1 SGHRS and CDR2 YFSETQ. Trimming cost V 0 bases and J 2 bases, with 11 bases left between them. DNA of the CDR3: TGCGCCAGCAGCTTGGTACCACAGAAAAACACTGAAGCTTTCTTT. Translating gives CASSLVPQKNTEAFF.

At least ten counts were recorded for this clonotype. This chain links TRBV9 with TRBJ1-1; 9 bases are shared with TRBD1. J gave up 5 bases and V 2 bases, and 7 bases lay outside the gene matches. The CDR3 spans 15 residues. CDR1 SGDLS and CDR2 YYNGEE come from the germline V gene. Here the CDR3 DNA reads TGTGCCAGCAGCGTGGGACAGGGCCGTTTTACTGAAGCTTTCTTT. Protein: CASSVGQGRFTEAFF.

The table lists this clonotype with many counts. Relative to the germline gene, one junction end is altered; a read error may explain this. The V gene is TRBV29-1, the J gene TRBJ2-5, with 7 bases matching TRBD1. The CDR3 extends over 11 amino acids. Germline-derived CDR1 and CDR2 are SQVTM and ANQGSEA. The CDR3 DNA is TGCAGCGTTGGAGGGCAGGCCCAGGGGGTGTTC. Protein: CSVGGQAQGVF.

This clonotype was picked up many times. V is TRBV11-2 and J is TRBJ2-1; D is ambiguous. This CDR3 contains 14 residues. Germline CDR1 and CDR2: SGHAT and FQNNGV. V gave up 4 bases and J gave up 6 bases, with 13 bases separating them. The CDR3 nucleotides are TGTGCCAGCAGCTCAGTCGGGCGAGGCAATGAGCAGTTCTTC. This gives the protein CASSSVGRGNEQFF. The whole variable domain, filled in from reference TRBV11-2 and TRBJ2-1, reads EAGVAQSPRYKIIEKRQSVAFWCNPISGHATLYWYQQILGQGPKLLIQFQNNGVVDDSQLPKDRFSAERLKGVDSTLKIQPAKLEDSAVYLCASSSVGRGNEQFFGPGTRLTVL.

The chain uses TRBV12-3 or TRBV12-4 and TRBJ2-3; 7 bases map to TRBD1. The V and J ends lost 3 bases and 3 bases, in that order; junction bases with no gene match: 18. The CDR3 loop spans 19 amino acids. CDR3 coding DNA: TGTGCCAGCAGTTTTCACCAGGGGGTTCGGTCTGGGGGTACAGATACGCAGTATTTT. Translation: CASSFHQGVRSGGTDTQYF.

The chain is built from TRBV20-1 and TRBJ1-2, with a weak D call TRBD1 (5 bases). V lost 4 bases and J lost 7, with 22 bases in between. The CDR3 has 15 residues. The germline CDR1 and CDR2 sequences are DFQATT and SNEGSKA (reference sequence). CDR3 protein: CSATPTEMVGLGYTF. In nucleotides, the CDR3 is TGCAGTGCTACACCGACAGAGATGGTTGGGCTTGGCTACACCTTC.

This clonotype was seen ten or more times. V gene TRBV20-1 combines with J gene TRBJ2-5; D unresolved. Germline CDR1 is DFQATT and CDR2 is SNEGSKA (reference sequence). The CDR3 has 13 residues. Trimming cost V 2 bases and J 3 bases, with 10 bases left between them. CDR3 protein: CSARNTAEETQYF. The CDR3 coding sequence is TGCAGTGCTAGAAATACTGCAGAAGAGACCCAGTACTTC.

This clonotype appeared a few times. The chain links TRBV5-1 to TRBJ2-7; no firm D call. Per germline, CDR1 SGHRS and CDR2 YFSETQ. This CDR3 spans 14 amino acids. V shed 9 bases and J shed 3 bases, with 19 bases lying between them. CDR3 loop: CATKEDVGGYEQYF. The CDR3 DNA reads as TGCGCCACCAAAGAGGACGTTGGTGGCTACGAGCAGTACTTC.

Note on this clonotype: The germline gene is not matched at one end of the junction; a read error may be the cause. The chain uses TRBV6-4 and TRBJ2-3; 10 nucleotides line up with TRBD2. CDR3 length: 15 amino acids. Per the germline V gene, CDR1 is MRHNA and CDR2 is SNTAGT. The CDR3 sequence: CASSEGLARTDRQYF. The CDR3 bases are TGTGCCAGCAGTGAGGGACTAGCGAGAACAGATAGGCAGTATTTT.

Of note for this clonotype: A much larger clone sits a single nucleotide away, making a read error possible. The gene calls are TRBV29-1 and TRBJ2-1; 7 bases line up with TRBD2. J gave up 14 bases and V 4 bases, and 2 bases lay outside the gene matches. Germline loops: CDR1 SQVTM, CDR2 ANQGSEA. CDR3 length equals 9 residues. The CDR3 loop is CSVVGLEFF. As DNA, the CDR3 is TGCAGCGTTGTAGGACTAGAGTTCTTC.

This clonotype was seen repeatedly, ten times or more. The CDR3 sequence is CASSKIYNSPLHF. In DNA, the CDR3 is TGTGCCAGCAGTAAGATTTATAATTCACCCCTCCACTTT. V is TRBV7-9 and J is TRBJ1-6; D remains ambiguous. Trimming took off 6 bases at V and 4 bases at J, with 7 bases between the two ends. The CDR3 loop spans 13 amino acids. The germline V gene has CDR1 SEHNR and CDR2 FQNEAQ (reference sequence). Complete variable domain (other parts from reference TRBV7-9 and TRBJ1-6): DTGVSQNPRHKITKRGQNVTFRCDPISEHNRLYWYRQTLGQGPEFLTYFQNEAQLEKSRLLSDRFSAERPKGSFSTLEIQRTEQGDSAMYLCASSKIYNSPLHFGNGTRLTVT.